This T cell receptor (beta chain) was sequenced in a study of beta chain features in type 1 diabetes. Across the whole study: No age, gender or cell yield differences were seen between patients and healthy donors.

Study-level points and caveats: cDNA-based sequencing might over-represent cells highly expressing TCR. Insertions at VDJ junctions were less frequent in type 1 diabetes patients. These patients also deleted more nucleotides at the same junctions. Patients showed naive, central memory and Treg TCRB repertoires that appeared more similar than those of healthy donors.

Expressed TCRB transcripts were sequenced because the isolated RNA had all been reverse transcribed beforehand. TCRdb's table, derived via immunoSEQ multiplex PCR, lists solely in-frame clones and lacks some. The sample has 450,000 to 600,000 clones; around 28% are singletons. The CDR3 totals 14 residues. The V segment lost 0 bases and the J segment 6 bases; nucleotides outside the gene matches: 5. CDR1 LGHNA and CDR2 YNFKEQ come from the germline V gene. Details on this clone: Its target is unknown.

The TCR originated in a man aged 18 to 30 in good health. This sequence joins TRBV4-2 and TRBJ2-7; 7 bases line up with TRBD2. The specimen was naive CD4+ T cells from blood. CDR3 amino acids: CASSQDRASGEQYF. CDR3 DNA sequence: TGTGCCAGCAGCCAAGATCGGGCTAGCGGCGAGCAGTACTTC.